This T cell receptor beta chain was captured in a study of T-cell reconstitution after alpha-beta-depleted transplantation in children. Study results and limitations: T-cell numbers and diversity, one year after transplant, stemmed largely from T cells that were newly produced. After transplant, at about two months, alpha-beta T cells were reportedly derived from several hundred expanded graft clones. Where some patients showed high TCRbeta diversity at day 60, it came from recipient T cells and thymic progenitors that had survived.

Preparation of the TCRbeta library used unique molecular identifiers. A single record per CDR3 protein comes from TCRdb applying MiXCR to the PCR reads. The table includes around 140,000 distinct CDR3 sequences, around 9% detected once. The table lists this clonotype with many counts. The antigen is undetermined. CDR3 length equals 14 residues. Germline assignment: CDR1 SEHNR and CDR2 FQNEAQ (reference sequence). The V gene lost 1 base and the J gene lost 2 bases, with 9 bases spanning the gap. This specimen consisted of PBMCs, mostly from graft donor cells, obtained 180 days after TCRalphabeta/CD19-depleted stem cell transplant. V is TRBV7-9 and J is TRBJ2-7; D remains ambiguous. The clonotype comes from a female patient younger than 10 who had a stem cell transplant for congenital amegakaryocytic thrombocytopenia, so the T cells may come from the graft donor. CDR3 nucleotide sequence: TGTGCCAGCAGCTTAGTTTCACAGCCCTACGAGCAGTACTTC. This encodes CASSLVSQPYEQYF.